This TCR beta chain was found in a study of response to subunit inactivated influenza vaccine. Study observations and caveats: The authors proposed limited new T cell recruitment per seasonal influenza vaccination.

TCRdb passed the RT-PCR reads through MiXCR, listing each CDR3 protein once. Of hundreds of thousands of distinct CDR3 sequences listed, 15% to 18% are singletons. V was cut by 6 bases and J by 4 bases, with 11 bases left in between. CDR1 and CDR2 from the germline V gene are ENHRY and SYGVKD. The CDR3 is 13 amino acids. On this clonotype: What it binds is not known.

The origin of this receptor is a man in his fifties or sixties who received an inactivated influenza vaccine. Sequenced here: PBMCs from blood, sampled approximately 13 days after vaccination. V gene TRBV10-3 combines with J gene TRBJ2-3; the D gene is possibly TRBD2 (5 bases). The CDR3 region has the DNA TGTGCCATCAGATCCGGGATTTCAGATACGCAGTATTTT. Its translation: CAIRSGISDTQYF.